The clone carrying this TCR beta chain is a singleton in its sample. The sample comes from a study of blood T cell repertoires in COVID-19. The overall study: The United States, Italy and Spain were the sources of the acute and convalescent COVID-19 samples.

The CDR3 covers 15 residues. Trimming removed 3 bases from V and 8 bases from J, with 17 bases in between. Germline V gene lookup returns CDR1 SGHAT and CDR2 FQDESV (reference sequence). The protocol was immunoSEQ multiplex PCR, while the TCRdb copy is restricted to in-frame clones and leaves out a portion. The sample lists approximately 140,000 clones, roughly 81% occurring once. The chain employs TRBV11-1 and TRBJ2-1, with a possible D match to TRBD2 (6 bases). Material: PBMCs or T cells enriched from blood (not recorded which). The source of this sequence is a woman between 45 and 60 years old with acute COVID-19. DNA of the CDR3: TGTGCCAGCAGCTTGGGGACTGCTAGTAGCGATGAGCAGTTCTTC. Its translation: CASSLGTASSDEQFF.